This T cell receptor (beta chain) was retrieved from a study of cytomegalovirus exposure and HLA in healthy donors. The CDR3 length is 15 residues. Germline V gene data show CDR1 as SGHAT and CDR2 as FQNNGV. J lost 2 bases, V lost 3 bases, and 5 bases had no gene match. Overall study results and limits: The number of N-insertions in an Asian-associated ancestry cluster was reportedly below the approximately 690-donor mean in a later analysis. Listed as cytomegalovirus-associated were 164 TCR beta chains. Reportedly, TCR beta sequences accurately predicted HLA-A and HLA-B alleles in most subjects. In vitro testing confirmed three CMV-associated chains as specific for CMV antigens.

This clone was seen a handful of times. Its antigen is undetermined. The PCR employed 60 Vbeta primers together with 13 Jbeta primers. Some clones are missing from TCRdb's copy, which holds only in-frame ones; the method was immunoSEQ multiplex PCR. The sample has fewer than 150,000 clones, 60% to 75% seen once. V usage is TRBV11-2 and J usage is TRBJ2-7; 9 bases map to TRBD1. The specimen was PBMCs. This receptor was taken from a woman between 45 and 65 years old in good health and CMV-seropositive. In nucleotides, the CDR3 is TGTGCCAGCAGCTTTTCCGGGACAGGGACCTACGAGCAGTACTTC. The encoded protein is CASSFSGTGTYEQYF.